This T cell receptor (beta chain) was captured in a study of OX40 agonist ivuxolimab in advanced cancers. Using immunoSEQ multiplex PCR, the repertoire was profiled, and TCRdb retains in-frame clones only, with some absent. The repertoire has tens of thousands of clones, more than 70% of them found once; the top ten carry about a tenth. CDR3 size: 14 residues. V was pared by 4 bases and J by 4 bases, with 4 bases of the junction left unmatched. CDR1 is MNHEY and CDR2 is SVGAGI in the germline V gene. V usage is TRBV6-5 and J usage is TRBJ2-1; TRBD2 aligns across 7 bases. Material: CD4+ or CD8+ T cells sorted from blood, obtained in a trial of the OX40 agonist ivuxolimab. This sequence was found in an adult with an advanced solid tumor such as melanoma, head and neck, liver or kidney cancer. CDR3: CASSFGLGYNEQFF. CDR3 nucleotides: TGTGCCAGCAGTTTTGGACTAGGTTACAATGAGCAGTTCTTC.